Described below is a single T cell receptor (beta chain) sequence and its context. Its antigen is still unknown. This specimen belongs to a study of identical twins. The germline gives CDR1 LGHNA, CDR2 YSLEER. The CDR3 is made up of 15 amino acids. V lost 0 bases and J 0 bases, leaving 8 bases between the germline ends. Study findings and constraints: Findings depended on cross-sectional statistics rather than tracking the same donors.

TCRdb fed the 5' RACE reads into MiXCR, producing one record per CDR3 protein. Altogether about 570,000 distinct CDR3 sequences are present, more than 9% being singletons, with the ten largest covering under 3%. The same data also contributed to another study, on yellow fever vaccine responses in identical twins.

The material sequenced was PBMCs. The receptor was isolated from a woman aged 18-29 years in good health. The V and J genes are TRBV4-3 and TRBJ1-1; the D is unclear. Here the CDR3 reads CASSQDLDLNTEAFF. For the CDR3, the DNA is TGCGCCAGCAGCCAAGATCTCGACCTGAACACTGAAGCTTTCTTT.